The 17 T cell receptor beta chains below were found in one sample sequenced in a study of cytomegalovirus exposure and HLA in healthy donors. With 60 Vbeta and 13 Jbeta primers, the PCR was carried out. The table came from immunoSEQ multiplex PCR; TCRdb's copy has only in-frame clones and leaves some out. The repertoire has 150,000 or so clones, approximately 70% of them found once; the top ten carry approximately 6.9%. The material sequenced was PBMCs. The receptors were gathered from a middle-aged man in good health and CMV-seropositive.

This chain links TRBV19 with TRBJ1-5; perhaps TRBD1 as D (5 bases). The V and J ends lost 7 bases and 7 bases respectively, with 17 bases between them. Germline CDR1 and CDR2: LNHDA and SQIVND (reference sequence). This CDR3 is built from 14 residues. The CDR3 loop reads CASTPGGTGQPQHF. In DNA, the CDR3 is TGTGCCAGTACTCCCGGGGGGACGGGACAGCCCCAGCATTTT.

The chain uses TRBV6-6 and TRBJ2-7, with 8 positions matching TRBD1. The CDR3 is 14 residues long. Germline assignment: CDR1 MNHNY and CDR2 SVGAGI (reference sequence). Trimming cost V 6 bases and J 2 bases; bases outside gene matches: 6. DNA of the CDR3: TGTGCCAGCAGACCGACAGGGGCTACCTACGAGCAGTACTTC. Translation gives CASRPTGATYEQYF.

CDR3 nucleotides: TGCGCCAGCACGGGCGAACGGGGGAAGAAGCAGTACTTC. Translation: CASTGERGKKQYF. The V and J genes are TRBV4-3 and TRBJ2-7; maybe TRBD2 (6 bases). The CDR3 runs 13 residues. Germline loops: CDR1 LGHNA, CDR2 YSLEER. Trimming took 7 bases from V and 8 from J, leaving 18 bases between them.

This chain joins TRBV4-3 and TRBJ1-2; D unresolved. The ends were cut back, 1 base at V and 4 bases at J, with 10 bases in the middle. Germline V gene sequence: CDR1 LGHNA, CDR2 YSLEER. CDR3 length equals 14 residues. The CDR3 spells CASSQARGTYGYTF. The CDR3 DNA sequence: TGCGCCAGCAGCCAAGCCCGGGGAACCTATGGCTACACCTTC.

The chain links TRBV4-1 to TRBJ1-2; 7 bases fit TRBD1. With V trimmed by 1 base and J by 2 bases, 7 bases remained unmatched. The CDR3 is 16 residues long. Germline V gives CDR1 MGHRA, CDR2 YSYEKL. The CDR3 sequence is CASSQGPGGGNYGYTF. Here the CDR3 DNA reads TGCGCCAGCAGCCAAGGCCCGGGAGGGGGCAACTATGGCTACACCTTC.

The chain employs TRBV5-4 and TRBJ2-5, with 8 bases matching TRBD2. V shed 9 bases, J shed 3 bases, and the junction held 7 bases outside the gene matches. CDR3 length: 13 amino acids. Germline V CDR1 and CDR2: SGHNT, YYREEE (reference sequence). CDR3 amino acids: CAIDAGGEETQYF. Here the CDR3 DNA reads TGTGCCATCGACGCGGGGGGTGAAGAGACCCAGTACTTC.

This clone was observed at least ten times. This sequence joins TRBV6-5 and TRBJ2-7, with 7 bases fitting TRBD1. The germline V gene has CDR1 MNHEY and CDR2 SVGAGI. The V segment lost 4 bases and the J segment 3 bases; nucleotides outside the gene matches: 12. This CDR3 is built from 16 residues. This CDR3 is CASSSPRTGLGYEQYF. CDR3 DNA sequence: TGTGCCAGCAGTTCACCGAGGACAGGTCTGGGCTACGAGCAGTACTTC.

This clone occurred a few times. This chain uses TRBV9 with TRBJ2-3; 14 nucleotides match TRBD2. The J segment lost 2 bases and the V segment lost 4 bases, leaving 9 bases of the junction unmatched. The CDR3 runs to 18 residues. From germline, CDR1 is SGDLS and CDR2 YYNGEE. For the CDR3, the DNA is TGTGCCAGCAGCCCCTCAGGACTAGCGGGGGGACTCACAGATACGCAGTATTTT. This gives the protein CASSPSGLAGGLTDTQYF. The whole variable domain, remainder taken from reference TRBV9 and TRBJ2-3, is DSGVTQTPKHLITATGQRVTLRCSPRSGDLSVYWYQQSLDQGLQFLIQYYNGEERAKGNILERFSAQQFPDLHSELNLSSLELGDSALYFCASSPSGLAGGLTDTQYFGPGTRLTVL.

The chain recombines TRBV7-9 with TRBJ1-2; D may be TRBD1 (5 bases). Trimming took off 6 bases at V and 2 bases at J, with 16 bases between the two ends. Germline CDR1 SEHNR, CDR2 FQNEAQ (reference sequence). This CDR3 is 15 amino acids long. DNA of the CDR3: TGTGCCAGCAGTTCGACTGACAGACTCAACTATGGCTACACCTTC. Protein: CASSSTDRLNYGYTF.

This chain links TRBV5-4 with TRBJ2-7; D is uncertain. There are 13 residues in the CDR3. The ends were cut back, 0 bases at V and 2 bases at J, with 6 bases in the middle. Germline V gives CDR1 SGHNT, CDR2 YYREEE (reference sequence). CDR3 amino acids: CASSLGSTYEQYF. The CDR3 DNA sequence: TGTGCCAGCAGCTTGGGCAGTACCTACGAGCAGTACTTC.

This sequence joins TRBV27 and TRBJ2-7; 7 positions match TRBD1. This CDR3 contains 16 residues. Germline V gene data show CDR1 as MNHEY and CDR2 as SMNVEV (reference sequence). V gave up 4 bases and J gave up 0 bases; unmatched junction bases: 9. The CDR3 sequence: CASSSGQAKGSYEQYF. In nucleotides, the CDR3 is TGTGCCAGCAGTTCAGGACAGGCTAAGGGCTCCTACGAGCAGTACTTC.

In DNA, the CDR3 is TGTGCCAGCAGTGAGAACGGAGGGACAGTGGGCTCACCCCTCCACTTT. Protein: CASSENGGTVGSPLHF. The V call is TRBV2, the J call TRBJ1-6; 7 bases fit TRBD1. The junction had 12 bases not matched to a gene; V was cut back by 3 bases and J by 10 bases. The CDR3 loop spans 16 amino acids. CDR1 is SNHLY, CDR2 FYNNEI, per germline.

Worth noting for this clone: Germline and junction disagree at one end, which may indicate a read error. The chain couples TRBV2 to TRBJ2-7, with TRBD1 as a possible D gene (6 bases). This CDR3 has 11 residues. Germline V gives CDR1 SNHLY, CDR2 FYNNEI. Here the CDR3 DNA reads TGTGCCAGCACCGAGGGGACACCCTACGGCTTC. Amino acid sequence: CASTEGTPYGF.

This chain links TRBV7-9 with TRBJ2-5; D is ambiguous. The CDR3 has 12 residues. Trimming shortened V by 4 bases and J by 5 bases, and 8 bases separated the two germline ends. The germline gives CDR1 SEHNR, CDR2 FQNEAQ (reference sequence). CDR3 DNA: TGTGCCAGCAGCTCCTCGAGGGAGACCCAGTACTTC. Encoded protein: CASSSSRETQYF.

Written as DNA, the CDR3 is TGTGCCAGCAGCCCCGGACTAGCGGGGAGAGATACGCAGTATTTT. As protein: CASSPGLAGRDTQYF. The chain joins TRBV7-3 to TRBJ2-3; 12 positions match TRBD2. Losses at the gene ends were 5 bases for V and 5 bases for J; bases not matched to a gene: 5. The CDR3 runs 15 residues. Germline V gene data show CDR1 as SGHTA and CDR2 as FQGTGA. The variable domain in full, with the rest retrieved from reference TRBV7-3 and TRBJ2-3, is GAGVSQTPSNKVTEKGKYVELRCDPISGHTALYWYRQSLGQGPEFLIYFQGTGAADDSGLPNDRFFAVRPEGSVSTLKIQRTERGDSAVYLCASSPGLAGRDTQYFGPGTRLTVL.

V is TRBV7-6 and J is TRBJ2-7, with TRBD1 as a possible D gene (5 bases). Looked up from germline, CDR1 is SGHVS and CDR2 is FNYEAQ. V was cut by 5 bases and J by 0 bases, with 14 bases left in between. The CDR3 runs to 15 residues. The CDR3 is CASSRRQGSSYEQYF. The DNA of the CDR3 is TGTGCCAGCAGCCGTCGGCAGGGAAGCTCCTACGAGCAGTACTTC.

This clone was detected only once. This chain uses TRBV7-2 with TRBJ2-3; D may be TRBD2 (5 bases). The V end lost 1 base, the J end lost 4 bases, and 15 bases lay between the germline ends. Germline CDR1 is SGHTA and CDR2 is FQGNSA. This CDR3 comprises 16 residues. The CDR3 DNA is TGTGCCAGCAGCTTAGTCGGTAGCGAGGAGCCAGATACGCAGTATTTT. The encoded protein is CASSLVGSEEPDTQYF.